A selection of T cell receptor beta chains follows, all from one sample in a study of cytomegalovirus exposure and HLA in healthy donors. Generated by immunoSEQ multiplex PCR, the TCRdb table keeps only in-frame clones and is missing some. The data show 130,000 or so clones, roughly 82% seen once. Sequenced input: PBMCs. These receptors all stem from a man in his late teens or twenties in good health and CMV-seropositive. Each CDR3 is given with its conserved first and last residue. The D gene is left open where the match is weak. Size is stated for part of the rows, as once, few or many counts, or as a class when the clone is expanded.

CDR3aa: CASSLPDRAAFF; CDR3nt: TGTGCCAGCAGCCTTCCCGACAGGGCTGCTTTCTTT; v_gene: TRBV7-9; j_gene: TRBJ1-1; d_gene: TRBD1; abundance: -
CDR3aa: CASSLETSGRDRDTQYF; CDR3nt: TGCGCCAGCAGCCTGGAAACTAGCGGGAGGGATCGAGATACGCAGTATTTT; v_gene: TRBV4-1; j_gene: TRBJ2-3; d_gene: TRBD2; abundance: -
CDR3aa: CASSSTSNYGYTF; CDR3nt: TGTGCCAGCAGCTCGACATCTAACTATGGCTACACCTTC; v_gene: TRBV7-8; j_gene: TRBJ1-2; d_gene: -; abundance: -
CDR3aa: CASSLGHPTSYEQQYF; CDR3nt: TGTGCCAGCAGCTTAGGACACCCGACAAGCTACGAGCAGCAGTACTTC; v_gene: TRBV7-6; j_gene: TRBJ2-7; d_gene: -; abundance: -
CDR3aa: CASTSYPGNQPQHF; CDR3nt: TGTGCCAGCACCTCATACCCGGGCAATCAGCCCCAGCATTTT; v_gene: TRBV6-5; j_gene: TRBJ1-5; d_gene: -; abundance: -
CDR3aa: CASKEQGDGYTF; CDR3nt: TGCGCCAGCAAGGAGCAGGGGGATGGCTACACCTTC; v_gene: TRBV5-1; j_gene: TRBJ1-2; d_gene: TRBD1; abundance: few
CDR3aa: CATSREPAANEKLFF; CDR3nt: TGTGCCACCAGCAGAGAACCCGCAGCTAATGAAAAACTGTTTTTT; v_gene: TRBV15; j_gene: TRBJ1-4; d_gene: -; abundance: -
CDR3aa: CASSQDPGGGEAFF; CDR3nt: TGCGCCAGCAGCCAAGATCCGGGGGGCGGAGAAGCTTTCTTT; v_gene: TRBV4-1; j_gene: TRBJ1-1; d_gene: -; abundance: -
CDR3aa: CASSLSTGEREKLFF; CDR3nt: TGCGCCAGCAGCTTGTCGACGGGGGAAAGGGAAAAACTGTTTTTT; v_gene: TRBV5-1; j_gene: TRBJ1-4; d_gene: -; abundance: -
CDR3aa: CAWSVAGDSYEQYF; CDR3nt: TGTGCCTGGAGTGTAGCGGGGGATTCCTACGAGCAGTACTTC; v_gene: TRBV30; j_gene: TRBJ2-7; d_gene: TRBD2; abundance: -
CDR3aa: CAWSRGRGAYEQYF; CDR3nt: TGTGCCTGGTCCCGAGGCAGAGGAGCCTACGAGCAGTACTTC; v_gene: TRBV30; j_gene: TRBJ2-7; d_gene: -; abundance: -
CDR3aa: CASSTIGAGREKLFF; CDR3nt: TGTGCCAGCAGTACGATTGGGGCTGGGCGGGAAAAACTGTTTTTT; v_gene: TRBV14; j_gene: TRBJ1-4; d_gene: -; abundance: few
CDR3aa: CASSQVVAGSFLIEQFF; CDR3nt: TGCGCCAGCAGCCAAGTGGTAGCGGGATCGTTTCTTATTGAGCAGTTCTTC; v_gene: TRBV4-1; j_gene: TRBJ2-1; d_gene: TRBD2; abundance: -
CDR3aa: CASSLDRGNYGYTF; CDR3nt: TGTGCCAGCAGCCTAGACAGGGGAAACTATGGCTACACCTTC; v_gene: TRBV6-1; j_gene: TRBJ1-2; d_gene: TRBD1; abundance: -
CDR3aa: CASSYRRGRTEAFF; CDR3nt: TGTGCCAGCAGTTACCGCAGGGGGAGGACTGAAGCTTTCTTT; v_gene: TRBV6-5; j_gene: TRBJ1-1; d_gene: TRBD1; abundance: once
CDR3aa: CATSRDPQGNSPLHF; CDR3nt: TGTGCCACCAGCAGAGATCCTCAGGGGAATTCACCCCTCCACTTT; v_gene: TRBV15; j_gene: TRBJ1-6; d_gene: -; abundance: -